This T cell receptor beta chain was found in a study of regulatory and conventional T cells in breast cancer (dated by TCRdb to between 2014 and 2017). V is pared back by 4 bases and J by 2 bases, with 17 bases lying between the germline termini. From cysteine to phenylalanine, the CDR3 is 16 amino acids long. Only the CDR3 DNA stays, 48 bases, in frame from base 1. The germline V gene provides CDR1 SGHDT and CDR2 YYEEEE. This clonotype was picked up a small number of times. Its antigen specificity is not known. No base quality information exists; no much larger clone differs at one position. The receptor library was made with PCR. The data were produced on an Illumina MiSeq. In-frame beta chains were kept once TCRdb had trimmed the public reads at Q25 with fastp and called clones with MiXCR. Each CDR3 protein gets just one entry, which takes the most common genes and DNA from the rows behind it. The sample records about 10,000 distinct CDR3 sequences, just under 35% of which are singletons. The ten largest make up around 5.9% of the sample.

The TCR originated in a male donor in good health. Sequencing input: conventional T cells from blood. The chain employs TRBV5-6 and TRBJ2-3, and possibly TRBD2, on 6 matching bases. In nucleotide form, the sequence is TGTGCCAGCAGCCACTGGAGGAAGCGGGCCACAGATACGCAGTATTTT. This yields the protein CASSHWRKRATDTQYF.